A selection of T cell receptor beta chains follows, all from one sample in a study of shared clonotypes between healthy human individuals. Sequencing was performed with immunoSEQ multiplex PCR; in TCRdb, only in-frame clones are kept and a portion is missing. The sample holds millions of clones; more than 90% are singletons and the top ten take around 0.14%. The sequenced sample consisted of naive CD4+ T cells sorted from blood. The origin of the receptors is a man aged 18 to 30 in good health. Both conserved end residues are trimmed from each CDR3. Each record gives: clone size, V gene, J gene, CDR3 protein. The listing skips clone size in some rows; elsewhere it reads once, few, many or a size class.

clone size: NA
V gene: TRBV7-3
J gene: TRBJ2-2
CDR3 protein: ASSLLFTGELF

clone size: NA
V gene: TRBV10-2
J gene: TRBJ1-6
CDR3 protein: ASSPQQGENSPLH

clone size: once
V gene: TRBV28
J gene: TRBJ1-2
CDR3 protein: ASSFQGARGYT

clone size: once
V gene: TRBV7-2
J gene: TRBJ2-5
CDR3 protein: ASSLDGGVGSQY

clone size: NA
V gene: TRBV6-5
J gene: TRBJ2-4
CDR3 protein: ASSPGLAAKNIQY

clone size: NA
V gene: TRBV6-5
J gene: TRBJ2-3
CDR3 protein: ASSYEWPPGDTQY

clone size: once
V gene: TRBV6-5
J gene: TRBJ2-1
CDR3 protein: ASSWTSGRNNEQF

clone size: NA
V gene: TRBV6-5
J gene: TRBJ1-5
CDR3 protein: ASSGGTGNQPQH

clone size: NA
V gene: TRBV6-4
J gene: TRBJ1-3
CDR3 protein: ASSDSCSGNTIY

clone size: NA
V gene: TRBV2
J gene: TRBJ1-6
CDR3 protein: ASRDRVNSPLH

clone size: NA
V gene: TRBV6-5
J gene: TRBJ2-3
CDR3 protein: ASSFGGLGTDTQY